These 32 T cell receptor beta chains came from one sample sequenced in a study of blood T cells in healthy people across ages. A sample-barcoded 5' primer and a J-beta primer mix were used in a second PCR of about 6 to 12 cycles. TCRdb recomputed calls from the 5' RACE reads with MiXCR, one row per CDR3 protein. This sample has about 1.7 million distinct CDR3 sequences, with 28% found just once. Sequenced: blood. These receptors were taken from a woman aged 30 to 39 in good health.

The V and J genes are TRBV10-2 and TRBJ1-1; a possible D gene is TRBD1 (6 bases). The CDR3 contains 15 residues. Germline assignment: CDR1 WSHSY and CDR2 SAAADI. With 6 bases removed from V and 2 bases from J, the gap between germline ends came to 16 bases. DNA of the CDR3: TGCGCCAGCAGGGGGGTTACAGGGATTAACACTGAAGCTTTCTTT. This gives the protein CASRGVTGINTEAFF.

This clonotype was observed a handful of times. DNA of the CDR3: TGTGCCAGCAGTTACTCGGGGCGCGGGGCAGATACGCAGTATTTT. It codes for CASSYSGRGADTQYF. This chain uses TRBV6-5 with TRBJ2-3, with D maybe TRBD2 (6 bases). Looked up from germline, CDR1 is MNHEY and CDR2 is SVGAGI. Trimming stripped 0 bases from V and 4 bases from J, with 11 bases between. The CDR3 sequence is 15 residues long.

The genes are TRBV27 and TRBJ1-1; D is unresolved. The CDR3 has 13 residues. V was clipped by 8 bases and J by 4 bases, with 14 bases between them. CDR1 and CDR2 (germline): MNHEY, SMNVEV (reference sequence). CDR3 protein: CASAGGRGTEAFF. The CDR3 DNA reads TGTGCCAGCGCAGGAGGAAGAGGCACTGAAGCTTTCTTT.

This clonotype was seen repeatedly, ten times or more. The chain employs TRBV20-1 and TRBJ1-6; D is unclear. With 6 bases removed from V and 0 bases from J, the gap between germline ends came to 12 bases. The CDR3 runs 15 residues. Germline V CDR1 and CDR2: DFQATT, SNEGSKA (reference sequence). For the CDR3, the DNA is TGCAGTGCAAGACCTCGAAGCTCCTATAATTCACCCCTCCACTTT. Protein product: CSARPRSSYNSPLHF.

This clonotype was seen a few times. The V call is TRBV20-1, the J call TRBJ2-3; D may be TRBD1 (5 bases). With 1 base removed from V and 4 bases from J, the gap between germline ends came to 6 bases. This CDR3 has 12 residues. Germline V gene sequence: CDR1 DFQATT, CDR2 SNEGSKA (reference sequence). CDR3 in amino acids: CSARGQPDTQYF. The CDR3 DNA reads as TGCAGTGCTAGAGGACAGCCAGATACGCAGTATTTT.

Details on this clonotype: One end of the junction is discordant with germline, which a read error may explain. The chain links TRBV20-1 to TRBJ2-1, with no clear D. The CDR3 covers 12 residues. Germline V gives CDR1 DFQATT, CDR2 SNEGSKA (reference sequence). CDR3 in amino acids: CSARIGDNEQFF. CDR3 bases: TGTAGTGCTAGAATCGGTGACAATGAGCAGTTCTTC.

This clonotype was counted at least ten times. The chain is built from TRBV28 and TRBJ2-7; TRBD2 matches at 11 bases. Germline loops: CDR1 MDHEN, CDR2 SYDVKM. After removal of 4 bases from V and 7 bases from J, the junction contained 9 bases not matched to a gene. The CDR3 totals 15 residues. The CDR3, as DNA: TGTGCCAGCAGTTCGCCGGGACTAGCGGTGGGAGAGCAGTACTTC. This translates into CASSSPGLAVGEQYF.

The genes are TRBV12-3 or TRBV12-4 and TRBJ1-1; 11 nucleotides align to TRBD1. Losses at the gene ends were 6 bases for V and 4 bases for J; bases not matched to a gene: 7. This CDR3 has 15 amino acids. The DNA for the CDR3 is TGTGCCAGCAGACGGGACAGGGGGGCGAGCACTGAAGCTTTCTTT. Amino acid sequence: CASRRDRGASTEAFF.

This chain connects TRBV28 to TRBJ2-1; possible D gene TRBD1, 7 bases. Per germline, CDR1 MDHEN and CDR2 SYDVKM. This CDR3 is built from 16 residues. The V end was cut by 4 bases, the J end by 5 bases, with 18 bases between. The CDR3 sequence is CASSYPGAGGNNEQFF. The CDR3 DNA sequence: TGTGCCAGCAGTTACCCCGGGGCAGGGGGGAACAATGAGCAGTTCTTC.

This clonotype was detected many times. The chain has TRBV29-1 and TRBJ1-2; no reliable D call. The germline gives CDR1 SQVTM, CDR2 ANQGSEA. The germline V and J ends were trimmed by 1 base and 0 bases, with 6 bases remaining between them. The CDR3 is made up of 13 amino acids. The CDR3 bases are TGCAGCGTTGAAGGGGGAGCTAACTATGGCTACACCTTC. Its translation is CSVEGGANYGYTF.

This clonotype was seen more than once but under ten times. The rearrangement joins TRBV5-6 to TRBJ1-2, with D possibly TRBD1 on 6 matching bases. V dropped 3 bases and J dropped 4 bases, with 16 bases sitting between them. The V gene's germline CDR1 is SGHDT and CDR2 YYEEEE. This CDR3 region has 15 residues. The CDR3 DNA is TGTGCCAGCAGCTCTCCCCAGGGGCGCTCCTATGGCTACACCTTC. Encoded protein: CASSSPQGRSYGYTF.

This clonotype was observed at least ten times. The chain joins TRBV6-5 to TRBJ1-2, with D possibly matching TRBD1 (6 bases). CDR1 is MNHEY and CDR2 is SVGAGI in the germline V gene. CDR3 length equals 15 residues. V lost 0 bases and J lost 1, with 9 bases in between. The CDR3 coding sequence is TGTGCCAGCAGTTACTCGGGGGCGGGTAACTATGGCTACACCTTC. Protein product: CASSYSGAGNYGYTF.

This clonotype was seen many times. The chain combines TRBV4-1 with TRBJ2-5; weak D call: TRBD2 (5 bases). CDR1 is MGHRA and CDR2 is YSYEKL in the germline V gene. V dropped 3 bases and J dropped 2 bases, with 16 bases sitting between them. The CDR3 consists of 16 residues. The CDR3 sequence: CASSQGLSGGQETQYF. The CDR3 DNA sequence: TGCGCCAGCAGCCAGGGATTGAGCGGCGGACAAGAGACCCAGTACTTC.

The J gene is TRBJ2-7, the V gene TRBV7-9; 7 bases align to TRBD1. V trimming: 4 bases; J trimming: 7 bases; junction bases outside the gene matches: 13. Per the germline V gene, CDR1 is SEHNR and CDR2 is FQNEAQ (reference sequence). The length of the CDR3 is 15 residues. The CDR3 here is CASSSPDRKGNEQYF. CDR3 sequence (DNA): TGTGCCAGCAGCTCCCCGGACAGGAAAGGAAATGAGCAGTACTTC. Full variable domain (rest looked up from reference TRBV7-9 and TRBJ2-7): DTGVSQNPRHKITKRGQNVTFRCDPISEHNRLYWYRQTLGQGPEFLTYFQNEAQLEKSRLLSDRFSAERPKGSFSTLEIQRTEQGDSAMYLCASSSPDRKGNEQYFGPGTRLTVT.

This clonotype was counted once. The J gene is TRBJ2-7, the V gene TRBV4-1, with TRBD2 matching over 14 bases. The germline CDR1 and CDR2 sequences are MGHRA and YSYEKL. This CDR3 is 16 amino acids long. V lost 1 base to trimming and J lost 4 bases; unmatched junction nucleotides: 3. The CDR3 nucleotides are TGCGCCAGCAGCCAAGCGGGACTAGCGGGAGTTTACGAGCAGTACTTC. Residues: CASSQAGLAGVYEQYF.

The chain joins TRBV30 to TRBJ1-2; D gene uncertain. Germline CDR1 GTSNPN, CDR2 SVGIG (reference sequence). V was pared by 0 bases and J by 0 bases, with 8 bases between. The CDR3 has 14 amino acids. The CDR3 sequence is CAWSVLGANYGYTF. As DNA, the CDR3 is TGTGCCTGGAGTGTCTTGGGAGCTAACTATGGCTACACCTTC.

The rearrangement joins TRBV11-2 to TRBJ2-3; TRBD2 agrees at 12 bases. The CDR3 is 19 residues long. Germline loops: CDR1 SGHAT, CDR2 FQNNGV. After removal of 4 bases from V and 6 bases from J, the junction contained 17 bases not matched to a gene. Here the CDR3 reads CASSSPLAGGPSVYDTQYF. CDR3 DNA: TGTGCCAGCAGCTCCCCCCTAGCGGGGGGGCCTTCGGTTTATGATACGCAGTATTTT.

Details on this clonotype: Mismatch with germline at one junction end may stem from a read error. The V and J genes are TRBV6-6 and TRBJ2-2; D uncertain. From germline, CDR1 is MNHNY and CDR2 SVGAGI (reference sequence). The CDR3 sequence is 15 residues long. Written as DNA, the CDR3 is TGTGCCAGCGGTTACTCGGCAGGGAACACCGGGGAGCTGTTTTTT. This gives the protein CASGYSAGNTGELFF.

About this clonotype: At one boundary the junction diverges from the germline segment, which might be a read error. CDR3 in amino acids: CAISNRDRGIYGYTF. As DNA, the CDR3 is TGCGCCATCAGCAACCGGGACAGGGGGATCTATGGCTACACCTTC. The chain couples TRBV5-1 to TRBJ1-2; 11 nucleotides align to TRBD1. The germline V gene has CDR1 SGHRS and CDR2 YFSETQ. The CDR3 runs to 15 residues.

This clonotype was counted many times. The V and J genes are TRBV7-2 and TRBJ2-5; a possible D gene is TRBD1 (6 bases). Germline V gives CDR1 SGHTA, CDR2 FQGNSA. The V end lost 4 bases, the J end lost 2 bases, and 8 bases lay between the germline ends. The CDR3 has 13 residues. The CDR3, as DNA: TGTGCCAGCAGCTCTCAGGGGCAAGAGACCCAGTACTTC. Translated, it gives CASSSQGQETQYF. The whole variable domain, filled in from reference TRBV7-2 and TRBJ2-5, reads GAGVSQSPSNKVTEKGKDVELRCDPISGHTALYWYRQSLGQGLEFLIYFQGNSAPDKSGLPSDRFSAERTGGSVSTLTIQRTQQEDSAVYLCASSSQGQETQYFGPGTRLLVL.

The chain combines TRBV6-5 with TRBJ2-1, with 12 bases aligning to TRBD2. The CDR3 loop spans 15 amino acids. The V segment lost 4 bases and the J segment 7 bases; nucleotides outside the gene matches: 5. Germline loops: CDR1 MNHEY, CDR2 SVGAGI. The CDR3 is CASSWVGLAGNEQFF. CDR3 DNA sequence: TGTGCCAGCAGTTGGGTCGGACTAGCGGGGAATGAGCAGTTCTTC.

As to this clonotype: A much larger clone differs from this one at a single base, so this may be a read error. As DNA, the CDR3 is TGTGCCAGCGTAGACCGGAGAAGGGGCTACACCTTC. As protein: CASVDRRRGYTF. The gene calls are TRBV12-3 or TRBV12-4 and TRBJ1-2; D ambiguous. The CDR3 sequence is 12 residues long. The ends were cut back, 8 bases at V and 8 bases at J, with 15 bases in the middle.

The chain couples TRBV7-2 to TRBJ1-2; D is possibly TRBD1 (6 bases). The CDR3 extends over 15 amino acids. Germline lookup yields CDR1 SGHTA and CDR2 FQGNSA. Trimming took off 6 bases at V and 0 bases at J, with 14 bases between the two ends. CDR3 protein: CASRPQGLANYGYTF. CDR3 DNA: TGTGCCAGCAGACCACAGGGATTAGCTAACTATGGCTACACCTTC.

The rearrangement uses TRBV29-1 and TRBJ2-1; TRBD1 matches 12 bases. After removal of 5 bases from V and 6 bases from J, the junction contained 8 bases not matched to a gene. Germline V gives CDR1 SQVTM, CDR2 ANQGSEA. The CDR3 has 15 residues. CDR3 sequence: CSVRGGTGGFNEQFF. The CDR3, as DNA: TGCAGCGTTCGAGGAGGGACAGGGGGCTTCAATGAGCAGTTCTTC.

As for this clonotype: Relative to the germline gene, one junction end is altered; a read error may explain this. This rearrangement joins TRBV12-3 or TRBV12-4 to TRBJ2-3, with D perhaps assigned TRBD1 or TRBD2 (5 bases each). The CDR3 has 16 residues. The CDR3 here is CASSLPWLVGADMQYF. The CDR3 bases are TGTGCCAGCAGTTTGCCGTGGTTAGTCGGGGCAGATATGCAGTATTTT.

Turning to this clonotype: At one end, the junction sequence differs from germline, possibly due to a read error. DNA for the CDR3: TGCAGGGCTAGATCAGGGGGCAATGAGCAGTTCTTC. Translation: CRARSGGNEQFF. This chain connects TRBV20-1 to TRBJ2-1; 7 bases are a match to TRBD1. Germline lookup yields CDR1 DFQATT and CDR2 SNEGSKA (reference sequence). The length of the CDR3 is 12 residues.

Turning to this clonotype: A much larger clone sits a single nucleotide away, making a read error possible. V and J are TRBV5-1 and TRBJ1-2; no reliable D call. This CDR3 has 12 amino acids. The V end was cut by 4 bases, the J end by 6 bases, with 10 bases between. Germline lookup yields CDR1 SGHRS and CDR2 YFSETQ. CDR3 in amino acids: CASSPSRDGYTF. In DNA form, the CDR3 reads TGCGCCAGCAGCCCCTCGCGCGATGGCTACACCTTC.

The V call is TRBV5-1, the J call TRBJ2-1, with 7 bases aligning to TRBD2. CDR1 SGHRS and CDR2 YFSETQ come from the germline V gene. The CDR3 has 14 residues. The V and J ends lost 4 bases and 12 bases, in that order; junction bases with no gene match: 13. CDR3 nucleotides: TGCGCCAGCAGCCACGCACTAGCGCAGAACGGGCAGTTCTTC. This encodes CASSHALAQNGQFF.

The chain has TRBV12-3 or TRBV12-4 and TRBJ1-2; D is unclear. The CDR3 is made up of 13 amino acids. Between the trimmed V and J ends, which lost 6 bases and 4 bases, there was a span of 12 bases. CDR3 nucleotide sequence: TGTGCCAGCAGCATCCGGCGGACCTATGGCTACACCTTC. As protein: CASSIRRTYGYTF.

The rearrangement joins TRBV6-6 to TRBJ2-5; no clear D gene. The CDR3 is 14 amino acids. CDR1 and CDR2 from the germline V gene are MNHNY and SVGAGI (reference sequence). The ends were cut back, 6 bases at V and 1 base at J, with 12 bases in the middle. This chain's CDR3 is CASRYARGQETQYF. CDR3 bases: TGTGCCAGCAGGTACGCACGAGGCCAAGAGACCCAGTACTTC.

This clonotype was found a few times. This sequence joins TRBV2 and TRBJ2-5; D is ambiguous. The CDR3 sequence is 13 residues long. V lost 7 bases, J lost 1 base, and 10 bases lay in between. Germline V gene sequence: CDR1 SNHLY, CDR2 FYNNEI. CDR3 sequence: CASKPETQETQYF. CDR3 nucleotide sequence: TGTGCCAGCAAACCTGAAACCCAAGAGACCCAGTACTTC. Together with reference TRBV2 and TRBJ2-5, the CDR3 gives the full variable domain: EPEVTQTPSHQVTQMGQEVILRCVPISNHLYFYWYRQILGQKVEFLVSFYNNEISEKSEIFDDQFSVERPDGSNFTLKIRSTKLEDSAMYFCASKPETQETQYFGPGTRLLVL.

The chain links TRBV6-9 to TRBJ2-7; D is perhaps TRBD2 (5 bases). CDR1 MNHGY and CDR2 SVAAGI come from the germline V gene. The length of the CDR3 is 16 residues. Trimming left V 2 bases short and J 3 bases short, with 17 bases between. CDR3: CASSYRRRRIRYEQYF. The DNA for the CDR3 is TGTGCCAGCAGTTATCGGCGGAGGAGAATCCGCTACGAGCAGTACTTC.